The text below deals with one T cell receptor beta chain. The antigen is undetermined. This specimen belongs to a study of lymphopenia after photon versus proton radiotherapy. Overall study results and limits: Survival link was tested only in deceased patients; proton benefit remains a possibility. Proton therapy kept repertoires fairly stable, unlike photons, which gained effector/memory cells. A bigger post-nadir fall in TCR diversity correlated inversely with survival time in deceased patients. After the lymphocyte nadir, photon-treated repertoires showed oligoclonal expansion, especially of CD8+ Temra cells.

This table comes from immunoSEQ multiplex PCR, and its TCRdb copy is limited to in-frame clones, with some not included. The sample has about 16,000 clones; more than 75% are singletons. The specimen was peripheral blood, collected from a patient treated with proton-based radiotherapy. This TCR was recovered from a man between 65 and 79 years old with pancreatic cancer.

The CDR3 nucleotides are TGTGCCAGCAGCTCGTTCCGAGACTCCCAGAACACCGGGGAGCTGTTTTTT. This encodes CASSSFRDSQNTGELFF. V is TRBV5-4 and J is TRBJ2-2; D is unresolved. The germline gives CDR1 SGHNT, CDR2 YYREEE (reference sequence). Trimming cost V 3 bases and J 1 base, with 16 bases left between them. This CDR3 is 17 amino acids long.